This is a list of T cell receptor beta chains from one sample in a study of T-cell memory formation after mild COVID-19. TCRdb reprocessed the 5' RACE reads via MiXCR and lists one record per CDR3 protein. The profile covers about 470,000 distinct CDR3 sequences, with 18% appearing a single time and about 12% taken by the ten largest. Source material: PBMCs or a T cell subset sorted from them (not recorded which). These receptors were taken from an adult woman who had mild COVID-19 (a few samples of this study predate the infection). Cell type and time point are not known. Both conserved end residues are part of each CDR3. Fields, in order: J gene, V gene, D gene, clone size, CDR3 DNA, CDR3 protein. A D gene is named only where the DNA matches it firmly. Clone size is stated in some rows and not others, as once, few, many or a class when expanded.

>TRBJ1-3|TRBV6-6|NA|NA
TGTGCCAGCAGCTTCGGACCTAACTCTGGAAACACCATATATTTT
CASSFGPNSGNTIYF
>TRBJ2-3|TRBV12-3/TRBV12-4|NA|once
TGTGCCAGCAGTGCGCAAGGGGCCCCCAGCACAGATACGCAGTATTTT
CASSAQGAPSTDTQYF
>TRBJ1-2|TRBV5-1|NA|few
TGCGCCAGCAGCTTGGCGGAGCGGGATTGGTATGGCTACACCTTC
CASSLAERDWYGYTF
>TRBJ1-1|TRBV12-3/TRBV12-4|NA|few
TGTGCCAGCAGTTTTACAGGAAGGACTGAAGCTTTCTTT
CASSFTGRTEAFF
>TRBJ2-5|TRBV14|TRBD2|NA
TGTGCCAGCAGCCAAGGACACTGGACTAGCGGGAGAGAGACCCAGTACTTC
CASSQGHWTSGRETQYF
>TRBJ1-1|TRBV5-1|NA|few
TGCGCCAGCACCGGACAGAACACTGAAGCTTTCTTT
CASTGQNTEAFF
>TRBJ2-1|TRBV3-1|NA|many
TGTGCCAGCAGCCAAGAAAGGTTATCGGGGGAGAGGTACAATGAGCAGTTCTTC
CASSQERLSGERYNEQFF
>TRBJ1-2|TRBV5-4|TRBD1|NA
TGTGCCAGCAGCCCTAGACAGGGGGATGGCTACACCTTC
CASSPRQGDGYTF
>TRBJ1-2|TRBV4-1|NA|NA
TGCGCCAGCAGCCAAGGGGTAGGGGTAGCCTATGGCTACACCTTC
CASSQGVGVAYGYTF
>TRBJ1-2|TRBV3-1|NA|NA
TGTGCCAGCAGCCCACACGGCAGGGTACCCTATGGCTACACCTTC
CASSPHGRVPYGYTF
>TRBJ2-3|TRBV12-3/TRBV12-4|NA|NA
TGTGCCAGCAGTTTACACGGGAAGGATACGCAGTATTTT
CASSLHGKDTQYF
>TRBJ1-2|TRBV2|NA|NA
TGTGCCAGCAGTGACGGGGACCCCTATGGCTACACCTTC
CASSDGDPYGYTF
>TRBJ1-1|TRBV18|NA|few
TGTGCCAGCTCATCCGGACAGAGTAGTAATGCTTTCTTT
CASSSGQSSNAFF
>TRBJ2-3|TRBV15|TRBD2|few
TGTGCCACCAGCATCTCTGCGGGGCTAGCGGCGGCAGATACGCAGTATTTT
CATSISAGLAAADTQYF
>TRBJ2-4|TRBV4-3|TRBD1|few
TGCGCCAGCAGCCGGGTCAATGGACAGGGGGAAAACATTCAGTACTTC
CASSRVNGQGENIQYF
>TRBJ2-6|TRBV6-2/TRBV6-3|NA|NA
TGTGCCAGCATCGACGAGAGAGGATTTTATGGGGCCAACGTCCTGACTTTC
CASIDERGFYGANVLTF
>TRBJ2-2|TRBV24-1|NA|few
TGTGCCACCAGTGTTCTAAACACCGGGGAGCTGTTTTTT
CATSVLNTGELFF
>TRBJ2-1|TRBV18|NA|few
TGTGCCAGCTCACCAGAGAATGAGCAGTTCTTC
CASSPENEQFF
>TRBJ2-2|TRBV9|TRBD1|many
TGTGCCAGCAGCGTCAGGGGGAGCCCGGGGACCGGGGAGCTGTTTTTT
CASSVRGSPGTGELFF
>TRBJ1-5|TRBV7-8|TRBD1|NA
TGTGCCAGCAGCCCTGACAGGGGTCCTGGCAATCAGCCCCAGCATTTT
CASSPDRGPGNQPQHF
>TRBJ2-1|TRBV15|NA|few
TGTGCCACCAGGGAGTTATCCCACAATGAGCAGTTCTTC
CATRELSHNEQFF
>TRBJ1-1|TRBV29-1|TRBD1|NA
TGCAGCGCCGCTGGGGGGGACAGGGGCACTGAAGCTTTCTTT
CSAAGGDRGTEAFF
>TRBJ2-5|TRBV7-9|NA|NA
TGTGCCAGCAGCTTCGACGGAGCCCAAGAGACCCAGTACTTC
CASSFDGAQETQYF
>TRBJ2-7|TRBV3-1|TRBD2|many
TGTGCCAGCAGCCTTTGGACTAGCGGGAGAGAGGAGCAGTACTTC
CASSLWTSGREEQYF
>TRBJ1-2|TRBV5-1|TRBD1|NA
TGCGCCAGCAGCTTGAAGGGACAGGGGAACTATGGCTACACCTTC
CASSLKGQGNYGYTF
>TRBJ1-2|TRBV30|TRBD1|NA
TGTGCCTGGAGTATAACAGGGGTCGGCTACACCTTC
CAWSITGVGYTF
>TRBJ1-2|TRBV29-1|NA|NA
TGCAGCGTTGAAAAGGACGACGGCTACACCTTC
CSVEKDDGYTF
>TRBJ1-4|TRBV28|TRBD1|few
TGTGCCAGCAGTTCCGGACAGGAAGGTGAAAAACTGTTTTTT
CASSSGQEGEKLFF
>TRBJ2-1|TRBV21-1|NA|NA
TGTGCCAGCAGCAAAGAGGAGGGGTGGAATGAGCAGTTCTTC
CASSKEEGWNEQFF
>TRBJ2-7|TRBV6-1|NA|few
TGTGCCAGCAGTCGCGGACACGTAGCAAACGAGCAGTACTTC
CASSRGHVANEQYF
>TRBJ2-3|TRBV12-3/TRBV12-4|TRBD2|many
TGTGCCAGCAGTAAGACTAGCGGGAGCGGCACAGATACGCAGTATTTT
CASSKTSGSGTDTQYF
>TRBJ2-1|TRBV5-1|NA|few
TGCGCCAGCAGCTTGGTGGGGGTGGCCTACAATGAGCAGTTCTTC
CASSLVGVAYNEQFF
>TRBJ1-1|TRBV5-5|NA|few
TGTGCCAGCAGCTTTCAAGGGGCAGGGATGAACACTGAAGCTTTCTTT
CASSFQGAGMNTEAFF
>TRBJ2-1|TRBV24-1|TRBD2|NA
TGTGCCACCAGTGATTCCCGACCTAGCGGGAGCTCCTACAATGAGCAGTTCTTC
CATSDSRPSGSSYNEQFF
>TRBJ2-3|TRBV15|NA|few
TGTGCCACCAGCAGAGATGGACGGGGAGGTCCAGATACGCAGTATTTT
CATSRDGRGGPDTQYF
>TRBJ1-2|TRBV5-1|NA|few
TGCGCCAGCAGCCCACAGGCTTCGAATGGCTACACCTTC
CASSPQASNGYTF
>TRBJ2-1|TRBV5-4|NA|NA
TGTGCCAGCAGCTCTGACGCCGGGAATGAGCAGTTCTTC
CASSSDAGNEQFF
>TRBJ2-6|TRBV7-2|NA|few
TGTGCCAGCAGCCCCCACGACTCTGGGGCCAACGTCCTGACTTTC
CASSPHDSGANVLTF
>TRBJ2-7|TRBV18|TRBD1|few
TGTGCCAGCTCCCAACATGACAGGGGAATCTACGAGCAGTACTTC
CASSQHDRGIYEQYF
>TRBJ2-7|TRBV30|NA|few
TGTGCCTGGACTACAGGGATAATCCCCTACGAGCAGTACTTC
CAWTTGIIPYEQYF
>TRBJ2-7|TRBV9|TRBD1|few
TGTGCCAGCAGCCTTGACGACAGGGGGTACGAGCAGTACTTC
CASSLDDRGYEQYF
>TRBJ2-7|TRBV7-2|NA|many
TGTGCCAGCAGCTTACGGGCAGGGACCTACGAGCAGTACTTC
CASSLRAGTYEQYF
>TRBJ2-1|TRBV7-9|NA|few
TGTGCCACCCCACCGAAGGGAATCAATGAGCAGTTCTTC
CATPPKGINEQFF
>TRBJ1-2|TRBV5-1|TRBD1|NA
TGCGCCAGCACCACTCAGGGGGCCAGCTATGGCTACACCTTC
CASTTQGASYGYTF
>TRBJ2-5|TRBV7-9|NA|NA
TGTGCCAGCAGCGAGCCAAGGGGGGGTCACCAAGAGACCCAGTACTTC
CASSEPRGGHQETQYF
>TRBJ2-7|TRBV7-2|NA|NA
TGTGCCAGCAGCGCCAGGGTATCCGAGCAGTACTTC
CASSARVSEQYF
>TRBJ1-5|TRBV9|NA|many
TGTGCCAGCAGCGTAGAAGGGAAGAGTCAGCCCCAGCATTTT
CASSVEGKSQPQHF
>TRBJ1-1|TRBV7-9|NA|NA
TGTGCCAGCAGAGCTCCAGACGGGATTAACACTGAAGCTTTCTTT
CASRAPDGINTEAFF
>TRBJ2-1|TRBV10-3|TRBD2|NA
TGTGCCATCAGCGACGCGGGGGGCAGTGAGCAGTTCTTC
CAISDAGGSEQFF
>TRBJ2-3|TRBV29-1|NA|NA
TGCAGCGTTGACCCGGACCGGGGGAGCACAGATACGCAGTATTTT
CSVDPDRGSTDTQYF